Listed below are T cell receptor beta chains from one sample, sequenced in a study of blood T cell repertoires in COVID-19. Assay: immunoSEQ multiplex PCR; the TCRdb copy retains only in-frame clones and omits some. The sample yields 310,000 or so clones, around 83% seen once. The source material was peripheral blood. The origin of the receptors is a woman aged 45-65 years with acute or convalescent COVID-19. Each CDR3 is given with its conserved first and last residue. The D gene is left open where the match is weak. The listing skips clone size in some rows; elsewhere it reads once, few, many or a size class.

TGTGCCAGCAGCCAAGGACACCAGGACTATGGCTACACCTTC	CASSQGHQDYGYTF	TRBJ1-2	.	TRBV3-1/TRBV3-2	.	14
TGTGCCAGCAGCCGCCAGGTGTTTTCCGACAATGAGCAGTTCTTC	CASSRQVFSDNEQFF	TRBJ2-1	.	TRBV5-5	.	15
TGTGCCAGCAGTTTTCGACTAGCGGGAGGGGGGGGCACAGATACGCAGTATTTT	CASSFRLAGGGGTDTQYF	TRBJ2-3	TRBD2	TRBV27	.	18
TGTGCCAGCAGCTTAGACCCCTACAGTGAAGCTTTCTTT	CASSLDPYSEAFF	TRBJ1-1	.	TRBV11-3	.	13
TGTGCCAGCAGCCAAGCCGAGGCCGGGAATCAGCCCCAGCATTTT	CASSQAEAGNQPQHF	TRBJ1-5	.	TRBV4-2	.	15
TGTGCCAGCACCCCGGGGAGTTTGGGCACAGATACGCAGTATTTT	CASTPGSLGTDTQYF	TRBJ2-3	.	TRBV11-2	.	15
TGTGCCAGCAGACCGGGGTCCGTGAATACGCAGTATTTT	CASRPGSVNTQYF	TRBJ2-3	.	TRBV6-6	.	13
TGTGCCACCAGTGATTTGCGTCGAGACACCGGTACTGAAGCTTTCTTT	CATSDLRRDTGTEAFF	TRBJ1-1	.	TRBV24-1	.	16
TGTGCCAGCAGCTTAGCGACCGAGAGTTGGGGCGTCGCTGAAGCTTTCTTT	CASSLATESWGVAEAFF	TRBJ1-1	.	TRBV11-2	.	17
TGTGCCAGCAGCGACAGGGGCACCGGGGAGCTGTTTTTT	CASSDRGTGELFF	TRBJ2-2	TRBD1	TRBV9	.	13
TGTGCCAGCTCACGCGGGGTGAACACTGAAGCTTTCTTT	CASSRGVNTEAFF	TRBJ1-1	.	TRBV18	.	13
TGTGCCAGTAGAGACAGGATCCAGAATGGCTACACCTTC	CASRDRIQNGYTF	TRBJ1-2	.	TRBV19	.	13
TGTGCCAGCAGCTCAATACTAGCGGGGAGGTTGCGAGAGACCCAGTACTTC	CASSSILAGRLRETQYF	TRBJ2-5	TRBD2	TRBV7-2	.	17
TGCGCCAGCAGCTTGGGGTGGGGCCAGACTGGCGGTGAAAAACTGTTTTTT	CASSLGWGQTGGEKLFF	TRBJ1-4	.	TRBV5-1	few	17
TGCGCCAGCAGCCCAACAGGGTTCGAAGAGCAGTACTTC	CASSPTGFEEQYF	TRBJ2-7	.	TRBV5-1	.	13
TGCAGCACCTCCAGGGGTGACACTGAAGCTTTCTTT	CSTSRGDTEAFF	TRBJ1-1	.	TRBV29-1	.	12
TGTGCCAGCAGTGCACAGGGGACAGATACGCAGTATTTT	CASSAQGTDTQYF	TRBJ2-3	TRBD1	TRBV2	.	13
TGCGCCAGCAGCCCGGAGGACAGGATTTTCGACAATGAGCAGTTCTTC	CASSPEDRIFDNEQFF	TRBJ2-1	TRBD1	TRBV5-1	.	16
TGTGCTACCCTGGGGCCTCTTAATGAAAAACTGTTTTTT	CATLGPLNEKLFF	TRBJ1-4	.	TRBV19	.	13
TGTGCCAGCTCACCCATCAGCGGGAGGGCGGGTGAGCAGTTCTTC	CASSPISGRAGEQFF	TRBJ2-1	TRBD2	TRBV18	.	15
TGTGCCAGCAGAATGGACAGGGGGAACTATCAGCCCCAGCATTTT	CASRMDRGNYQPQHF	TRBJ1-5	TRBD1	TRBV2	many	15
TGTGCCAGCAGTGGAGGCAACACACAAAATCAGCCCCAGCATTTT	CASSGGNTQNQPQHF	TRBJ1-5	.	TRBV25-1	.	15
TGTGCCAGCAGTTGGGACAGGGTTGTCTCCTACAATGAGCAGTTCTTC	CASSWDRVVSYNEQFF	TRBJ2-1	TRBD1	TRBV6-5	.	16
TGTGCCAGCAGTCGCGACTTCCACTATGGCTACACCTTC	CASSRDFHYGYTF	TRBJ1-2	.	TRBV25-1	.	13
TGTGCCTGGAGTACACAGGGACGATCTAACTATGGCTACACCTTC	CAWSTQGRSNYGYTF	TRBJ1-2	.	TRBV30	once	15
TGTGCCAGCAGTTTAGATGAGGGGAGGAACCAGTACTTC	CASSLDEGRNQYF	TRBJ2-5	.	TRBV12-3/TRBV12-4	.	13
TGTGCCAGCAGTTCTTGGAGTCAGCCCCAGCATTTT	CASSSWSQPQHF	TRBJ1-5	.	TRBV12-3/TRBV12-4	.	12
TGTGCCAGCAGCGGGACAGGGTGGAGCAATCAGCCCCAGCATTTT	CASSGTGWSNQPQHF	TRBJ1-5	TRBD1	TRBV2	few	15
TGTGCCAGTAAAGACAGGGGGGGTCAGCCCCAGCATTTT	CASKDRGGQPQHF	TRBJ1-5	TRBD1	TRBV19	.	13
TGTGCCAGCAGCCAACGACAGAAGCAATTCACAGATACGCAGTATTTT	CASSQRQKQFTDTQYF	TRBJ2-3	.	TRBV11-2	.	16
TGTGCCTGGACACCGGGACAGTTAACTGGCTACACCTTC	CAWTPGQLTGYTF	TRBJ1-2	TRBD1	TRBV30	.	13
TGTGCCAGCAGTATTGGGGGCTGGTCTGAAGCTTTCTTT	CASSIGGWSEAFF	TRBJ1-1	.	TRBV6-6	few	13
TGTGCCAGCAGCAAGGGACAGGGAGACACTGGGGCCAACGTCCTGACTTTC	CASSKGQGDTGANVLTF	TRBJ2-6	TRBD1	TRBV7-2	.	17
TGTGCCAGCAAACCTACAGGGGGCCAGGGGTACACTGAAGCTTTCTTT	CASKPTGGQGYTEAFF	TRBJ1-1	TRBD1	TRBV19	.	16
TGTGCCAGCAGCTCTTCACAGGGGGCTAATGAAAAACTGTTTTTT	CASSSSQGANEKLFF	TRBJ1-4	TRBD1	TRBV7-2	.	15
TGTGCCAGCAGCCGACTAGCAACGGCCAATGAGCAGTTCTTC	CASSRLATANEQFF	TRBJ2-1	TRBD2	TRBV9	once	14
TGTGCCAGCAGCCTCCAGGTGAGCTCCTACAATGAGCAGTTCTTC	CASSLQVSSYNEQFF	TRBJ2-1	.	TRBV6-5	.	15
TGTGCCTGGAGCGCCGGCAGGACAGCGACCTACGAGCAGTACTTC	CAWSAGRTATYEQYF	TRBJ2-7	.	TRBV30	.	15
TGTGCCAGCAGTGAGATGCGAGGGAGCAATCAGCCCCAGCATTTT	CASSEMRGSNQPQHF	TRBJ1-5	.	TRBV6-1	.	15
TGCGCCAGCAACAGCTTGGGTGTGCTTTTAGAGACCCAGTACTTC	CASNSLGVLLETQYF	TRBJ2-5	.	TRBV5-1	.	15
TGTGCCAGCACAGTCATAAACACCGGGGAGCTGTTTTTT	CASTVINTGELFF	TRBJ2-2	.	TRBV2	.	13